These 24 T cell receptor beta chains originate from one sample sequenced in a study of shared clonotypes between healthy human individuals. Sequencing was performed with immunoSEQ multiplex PCR; in TCRdb, only in-frame clones are kept and a portion is missing. The data contain a few million clones, 85% to 95% of them seen just once; the ten biggest clones take up 0.37%. Sample: naive CD4+ T cells from PBMCs. The subset: CD45RA+ positively selected. These receptors all come from a man aged 18 to 30 in good health. Some clones in this sample may be carry-over from other donors' samples.

This chain joins TRBV27 and TRBJ2-5, with TRBD2 matching over 8 bases. With V trimmed by 5 bases and J by 5 bases, 10 bases remained unmatched. From germline, CDR1 is MNHEY and CDR2 SMNVEV (reference sequence). This CDR3 is built from 15 residues. DNA of the CDR3: TGTGCCAGCAGTAGAGGTAGCGGGACGGGGGAGACCCAGTACTTC. Amino acid sequence: CASSRGSGTGETQYF.

The chain carries TRBV9 and TRBJ1-4; no firm D call. The germline V gene has CDR1 SGDLS and CDR2 YYNGEE. The CDR3 is 15 amino acids. V was trimmed by 0 bases and J by 5 bases, leaving 11 bases between them. CDR3 sequence reads: CASSVGGRPNEKLFF. The CDR3 coding sequence is TGTGCCAGCAGCGTAGGAGGGCGGCCCAATGAAAAACTGTTTTTT.

V usage is TRBV7-3 and J usage is TRBJ2-3, with 11 nucleotides matching TRBD2. The junction had 21 bases not matched to a gene; V was cut back by 5 bases and J by 2 bases. The germline V gene encodes CDR1 SGHTA and CDR2 FQGTGA. The CDR3 is 21 residues long. The CDR3 DNA reads TGTGCCAGCAGCCCAACCCCCGTAGCGGGAGGGAGGCTTTCGACCACAGATACGCAGTATTTT. This codes for CASSPTPVAGGRLSTTDTQYF.

In this sample, this clone turned up once. V and J are TRBV13 and TRBJ2-1; TRBD2 matches 14 bases. The CDR3 totals 17 residues. V dropped 4 bases and J dropped 4; count of bases not matched to a gene: 6. Germline V gives CDR1 PRHDT, CDR2 FYEKMQ (reference sequence). The chain's CDR3 is CASSSGLAGDSYNEQFF. CDR3 bases: TGTGCCAGCAGCTCGGGACTAGCGGGAGATTCATACAATGAGCAGTTCTTC.

The chain couples TRBV9 to TRBJ1-5, with D perhaps TRBD1 (5 bases). The CDR3 totals 20 residues. Trimming pared 3 bases from V and 0 bases from J, leaving 25 bases between. In germline, CDR1 is SGDLS, CDR2 YYNGEE. Written as DNA, the CDR3 is TGTGCCAGCAGCGCCCTCTCGGAGAAATGGGGACTTGATAGCAATCAGCCCCAGCATTTT. Translating gives CASSALSEKWGLDSNQPQHF.

Worth noting for this clone: Distinct nucleotide sequences in the sample also encode this CDR3. The chain couples TRBV15 to TRBJ1-5; the D gene is possibly TRBD1 (5 bases). Germline-derived CDR1 and CDR2 are LNHNV and YYDKDF (reference sequence). V was trimmed by 0 bases and J by 7 bases, leaving 10 bases between them. The CDR3 is 14 amino acids. The CDR3 DNA follows: TGTGCCACCAGCAGAGATTTATGGGGGCAGCCCCAGCATTTT. Translating it yields CATSRDLWGQPQHF.

Comments on this clone: The identical CDR3 is also encoded by other nucleotide sequences in the sample. This sequence joins TRBV5-1 and TRBJ1-1; D perhaps matches TRBD1 (6 bases). Germline V lookup: CDR1 SGHRS, CDR2 YFSETQ. The CDR3 has 13 residues. V shed 0 bases and J shed 6 bases, with 9 bases lying between them. CDR3: CASSLAGASEAFF. For the CDR3, the DNA is TGCGCCAGCAGCTTGGCAGGGGCCTCTGAAGCTTTCTTT.

The genes are TRBV5-1 and TRBJ1-1; D gene uncertain. V gave up 9 bases and J gave up 2 bases, with 14 bases separating them. The CDR3 runs to 13 residues. Germline CDR1 reads SGHRS; CDR2 reads YFSETQ. The CDR3 DNA follows: TGCGCCACTCAACGGGGTATAAACACTGAAGCTTTCTTT. Amino acids: CATQRGINTEAFF.

The gene calls are TRBV4-1 and TRBJ1-3, with 8 bases that match TRBD1. After removal of 1 base from V and 4 bases from J, the junction contained 3 bases not matched to a gene. CDR3 length: 15 amino acids. Germline lookup yields CDR1 MGHRA and CDR2 YSYEKL. The CDR3 sequence: CASSQVAGGGNTIYF. In DNA form, the CDR3 reads TGCGCCAGCAGCCAAGTGGCAGGGGGCGGAAACACCATATATTTT.

J is TRBJ1-2 and V is TRBV30, with D tentatively TRBD1 (6 bases). Germline V gene sequence: CDR1 GTSNPN, CDR2 SVGIG (reference sequence). Deletions cut 1 base from V and 4 bases from J, with 10 bases between. The CDR3 has 13 residues. The chain's CDR3 is CAWSGGRFYGYTF. CDR3 bases: TGTGCCTGGAGTGGGGGGCGCTTCTATGGCTACACCTTC.

The chain joins TRBV4-2 to TRBJ1-2; TRBD1 is a possible D gene (5 bases). V was pared by 0 bases and J by 8 bases, with 22 bases between. CDR1 LGHNA and CDR2 YNFKEQ come from the germline V gene. The CDR3 contains 17 residues. This CDR3 is CASSQDGEDRYSGGYTF. The CDR3 coding sequence is TGTGCCAGCAGCCAAGATGGGGAAGACAGATATTCGGGAGGCTACACCTTC.

This chain joins TRBV4-3 and TRBJ1-4; the match to TRBD1 covers 11 bases. CDR1 and CDR2 from the germline V gene are LGHNA and YSLEER. This CDR3 comprises 15 residues. Trimming at V came to 5 bases and at J to 8 bases, leaving 7 bases not matched to a gene. CDR3 coding DNA: TGCGCCAGCAGCTCCCGGGACAGGGGGGAGGAAAAACTGTTTTTT. It specifies CASSSRDRGEEKLFF.

The genes are TRBV19 and TRBJ1-1; D is perhaps TRBD1 (5 bases). Germline values: CDR1 LNHDA, CDR2 SQIVND (reference sequence). This CDR3 has 17 amino acids. The V end lost 7 bases, the J end lost 1 base, and 22 bases lay between the germline ends. The CDR3 DNA is TGTGCCAGTACCTGGGGATGGGGCCCCACCCCGAACACTGAAGCTTTCTTT. This encodes CASTWGWGPTPNTEAFF.

The rearrangement links TRBV7-7 to TRBJ2-5; TRBD2 matches 9 bases. This CDR3 is 16 amino acids long. V trimming: 9 bases; J trimming: 5 bases; junction bases outside the gene matches: 16. Germline CDR1 reads SSHAT; CDR2 reads FNYEAQ (reference sequence). CDR3 sequence reads: CASAGGAQRAGETQYF. DNA of the CDR3: TGTGCCAGTGCGGGGGGGGCGCAGCGTGCCGGTGAGACCCAGTACTTC.

The J gene is TRBJ2-7, the V gene TRBV11-2; D is undetermined. Germline loops: CDR1 SGHAT, CDR2 FQNNGV. The CDR3 runs to 17 residues. Trimming shortened V by 5 bases and J by 0 bases, and 20 bases separated the two germline ends. The CDR3 DNA follows: TGTGCCAGCAGCCTCAGCGTGGGCAGCAAATCCTCCTACGAGCAGTACTTC. Amino acid sequence: CASSLSVGSKSSYEQYF.

The rearrangement joins TRBV5-6 to TRBJ1-2; no clear D. Germline-derived CDR1 and CDR2 are SGHDT and YYEEEE. Trimming took 0 bases from V and 5 from J, leaving 8 bases between them. This CDR3 is built from 13 residues. CDR3 DNA sequence: TGTGCCAGCAGCTTGGAGGAGGGATATGGCTACACCTTC. Its protein is CASSLEEGYGYTF.

The chain recombines TRBV9 with TRBJ1-1; D is unclear. The CDR3 contains 14 residues. The germline CDR1 and CDR2 sequences are SGDLS and YYNGEE. Trimming left V 0 bases short and J 1 base short, with 7 bases between. As DNA, the CDR3 is TGTGCCAGCAGCGTAGCCTCTAGGAACACTGAAGCTTTCTTT. Protein: CASSVASRNTEAFF.

This chain links TRBV15 with TRBJ2-1; 7 nucleotides align to TRBD2. The germline gives CDR1 LNHNV, CDR2 YYDKDF (reference sequence). The CDR3 has 16 amino acids. With V trimmed by 1 base and J by 4 bases, 7 bases remained unmatched. The CDR3 region has the DNA TGTGCCACCAGCAGAGGGCGGGAGTCGATTTACAATGAGCAGTTCTTC. Translation gives CATSRGRESIYNEQFF.

The chain has TRBV27 and TRBJ2-3; 10 bases map to TRBD2. Germline V gene data show CDR1 as MNHEY and CDR2 as SMNVEV (reference sequence). Losses at the gene ends were 9 bases for V and 0 bases for J; bases not matched to a gene: 9. There are 16 residues in the CDR3. The DNA for the CDR3 is TGTGCCAGGCCTACCGGGACTAGCGAAAGCACAGATACGCAGTATTTT. Amino acid sequence: CARPTGTSESTDTQYF.

This chain joins TRBV28 and TRBJ2-1; 8 positions match TRBD2. Germline lookup yields CDR1 MDHEN and CDR2 SYDVKM. This CDR3 is built from 16 residues. J lost 6 bases, V lost 5 bases, and 12 bases had no gene match. The DNA of the CDR3 is TGTGCCAGCAGTAATACGGGACTAGGGCATTTCAATGAGCAGTTCTTC. Translation: CASSNTGLGHFNEQFF.

The J gene is TRBJ2-7, the V gene TRBV30; possibly TRBD1 for D (5 bases). The CDR3 contains 12 residues. Trimming stripped 7 bases from V and 0 bases from J, with 10 bases between. Germline assignment: CDR1 GTSNPN and CDR2 SVGIG (reference sequence). In DNA, the CDR3 is TGTGCCTCGGACAAGAGCTCCTACGAGCAGTACTTC. Translation: CASDKSSYEQYF.

The chain combines TRBV7-2 with TRBJ2-7; D might be TRBD2 (6 bases). V was shortened by 2 bases and J by 3 bases, with 17 bases between the two germline ends. CDR1 is SGHTA, CDR2 FQGNSA, per germline. This CDR3 spans 16 amino acids. CDR3 nucleotide sequence: TGTGCCAGCAGCTTATTTAGTATAGCGGCGAACTACGAGCAGTACTTC. This sequence encodes CASSLFSIAANYEQYF.

A word on this clone: Other DNA sequences in the same sample also yield this CDR3. The CDR3 region is CASSYKREAYEQYF. Written as DNA, the CDR3 is TGTGCCAGCAGTTACAAGCGGGAAGCCTACGAGCAGTACTTC. The V call is TRBV27, the J call TRBJ2-7; 7 positions agree with TRBD2. After removal of 4 bases from V and 2 bases from J, the junction contained 5 bases not matched to a gene. Germline CDR1 reads MNHEY; CDR2 reads SMNVEV (reference sequence). The CDR3 consists of 14 residues.

V is TRBV19 and J is TRBJ2-7, with unresolved D. V lost 11 bases and J lost 3, with 11 bases in between. CDR1 is LNHDA, CDR2 SQIVND, per germline (reference sequence). This CDR3 is built from 11 residues. The CDR3 reads CASGRFYEQYF. CDR3 nucleotide sequence: TGTGCCTCGGGCAGGTTCTACGAGCAGTACTTC.